This T cell receptor (beta chain) stems from a study of T cell clones after liver transplantation. About the research overall: A pre-transplant mixed lymphocyte reaction with TCRbeta sequencing defined graft-donor-reactive clones followed in post-transplant blood. Blood was drawn pre-transplant, before withdrawal, and after full or failed withdrawal. Pre-transplant mixed lymphocyte reactions yielded third-party-reactive TCRbeta sequences as comparators for graft-donor-reactive sequences.

Study outcomes and limitations: These preliminary findings come from unstandardized post-transplant sampling times.

The CDR3 length is 17 residues. Trimming shortened V by 6 bases and J by 1 base, and 21 bases separated the two germline ends. Per germline, CDR1 LNHDA and CDR2 SQIVND (reference sequence). This clone was seen a few times. Its matching antigen is unknown. Libraries were prepared by immunoSEQ multiplex PCR; TCRdb keeps only in-frame clonotypes and omits some of them. The sample comprises around 78,000 clones, 70% to 90% of which are singletons, and 2.5% to 3.5% rests with the top ten. The genes are TRBV19 and TRBJ1-1; D unclear. The TCR comes from a human patient who received a liver transplant. T cells may partly derive from the graft donor. The sample here was CD4+ T cells from blood, taken at the 22-month timepoint. CDR3 sequence: CASRIWAAGSGNTEAFF. CDR3 nucleotide sequence: TGTGCCAGTAGAATTTGGGCCGCTGGATCAGGGAACACTGAAGCTTTCTTT.